Each of the 8 T cell receptor beta chains below was sequenced from the same sample in a study of PD-1 blockade in classical Hodgkin lymphoma. Exposure to brentuximab vedotin varied, and each patient had relapsed following autologous stem cell transplantation. Data came from immunoSEQ multiplex PCR; TCRdb stores just in-frame clones and leaves some out. The table shows 38,000 or so clones, with about 89% occurring only once. The input for sequencing was peripheral blood mononuclear cells (PBMCs), taken at baseline. The receptor source for this set is a human donor with classical Hodgkin lymphoma.

The rearrangement joins TRBV19 to TRBJ2-1, with D unresolved. Trimming took 5 bases from V and 0 from J, leaving 8 bases between them. The length of the CDR3 is 14 residues. Looked up from germline, CDR1 is LNHDA and CDR2 is SQIVND (reference sequence). CDR3 in amino acids: CASSAQSSYNEQFF. The CDR3 region has the DNA TGTGCCAGTAGTGCACAGAGCTCCTACAATGAGCAGTTCTTC.

This sequence joins TRBV5-1 and TRBJ1-2; D is ambiguous. The CDR3 length is 18 residues. Trimming cost V 3 bases and J 1 base, with 22 bases left between them. CDR1 and CDR2 from the germline V gene are SGHRS and YFSETQ. The CDR3 sequence: CASSSAGVKPWFNYGYTF. In DNA, the CDR3 is TGCGCCAGCAGCTCGGCCGGGGTGAAACCTTGGTTTAACTATGGCTACACCTTC.

The chain couples TRBV4-3 to TRBJ2-1; 15 bases are shared with TRBD2. This CDR3 is 20 amino acids long. From germline, CDR1 is LGHNA and CDR2 YSLEER. With 0 bases clipped from V and 5 bases from J, the junction kept 11 bases outside the gene matches. CDR3 residues: CASSQDPPGLAGGLDNEQFF. The CDR3 DNA reads as TGCGCCAGCAGCCAAGATCCCCCTGGACTAGCGGGAGGGCTGGACAATGAGCAGTTCTTC.

The V and J genes are TRBV18 and TRBJ2-3; 9 nucleotides match TRBD2. The CDR3 loop spans 19 amino acids. The J segment lost 0 bases and the V segment lost 0 bases, leaving 10 bases of the junction unmatched. The germline V gene has CDR1 KGHSH and CDR2 LQKENI. CDR3 sequence reads: CASSPPVAGGHDSTDTQYF. In DNA, the CDR3 is TGTGCCAGCTCACCACCGGTGGCGGGGGGGCATGATAGCACAGATACGCAGTATTTT.

This chain connects TRBV6-6 to TRBJ2-6; tentatively, D is TRBD1 (6 bases). The CDR3 loop spans 14 amino acids. CDR1 is MNHNY and CDR2 is SVGAGI in the germline V gene (reference sequence). Trimming took 4 bases from V and 10 from J, leaving 14 bases between them. The CDR3 spells CASSSLTGTNVLTF. CDR3 coding DNA: TGTGCCAGCAGTTCATTGACAGGCACGAACGTCCTGACTTTC.

J is TRBJ1-2 and V is TRBV5-1; no reliable D call. Germline values: CDR1 SGHRS, CDR2 YFSETQ. The CDR3 has 14 amino acids. Trimming took off 4 bases at V and 2 bases at J, with 12 bases between the two ends. The CDR3 coding sequence is TGCGCCAGCAGCCCGTCGGGCCAGAACTATGGCTACACCTTC. Amino acid sequence: CASSPSGQNYGYTF. The complete variable domain, with remaining parts taken from reference TRBV5-1 and TRBJ1-2, reads KAGVTQTPRYLIKTRGQQVTLSCSPISGHRSVSWYQQTPGQGLQFLFEYFSETQRNKGNFPGRFSGRQFSNSRSEMNVSTLELGDSALYLCASSPSGQNYGYTFGSGTRLTVV.

The chain combines TRBV2 with TRBJ2-7; 9 bases map to TRBD1. V dropped 5 bases and J dropped 1; count of bases not matched to a gene: 6. Germline assignment: CDR1 SNHLY and CDR2 FYNNEI. The CDR3 extends over 15 amino acids. As DNA, the CDR3 is TGTGCCAGCAGTAGGGACAGGGAGAGTTCCTACGAGCAGTACTTC. Translation gives CASSRDRESSYEQYF. The complete variable domain, with remaining parts taken from reference TRBV2 and TRBJ2-7, reads EPEVTQTPSHQVTQMGQEVILRCVPISNHLYFYWYRQILGQKVEFLVSFYNNEISEKSEIFDDQFSVERPDGSNFTLKIRSTKLEDSAMYFCASSRDRESSYEQYFGPGTRLTVT.

The chain links TRBV6-5 to TRBJ2-7; a possible D gene is TRBD1 (6 bases). V was clipped by 5 bases and J by 1 base, with 9 bases between them. This CDR3 is 13 amino acids long. Per the germline V gene, CDR1 is MNHEY and CDR2 is SVGAGI. The CDR3 protein is CASSLTGSYEQYF. Here the CDR3 DNA reads TGTGCCAGCAGTCTTACAGGGTCCTACGAGCAGTACTTC.